This record looks at one TCR beta chain sequence and its context. Those who donated were healthy bone marrow donors. In the PCR, 60 Vbeta and 13 Jbeta primers were used. Assay: immunoSEQ multiplex PCR; the TCRdb copy retains only in-frame clones and omits some. The data contain around 200,000 clones, around 80% of them singletons. This sample stems from a study of cytomegalovirus exposure and HLA in healthy donors. The V gene's germline CDR1 is SEHNR and CDR2 FQNEAQ (reference sequence). CDR3 length: 12 residues. Trimming removed 1 base from V and 4 bases from J, with 5 bases in between. The TCR comes from a man aged 25-45 years in good health and CMV-seronegative. The sequencing input was PBMCs. The chain employs TRBV7-9 and TRBJ2-7; D not certain. CDR3 in amino acids: CASSLERYEQYF. The CDR3 bases are TGTGCCAGCAGCTTAGAGAGGTACGAGCAGTACTTC.